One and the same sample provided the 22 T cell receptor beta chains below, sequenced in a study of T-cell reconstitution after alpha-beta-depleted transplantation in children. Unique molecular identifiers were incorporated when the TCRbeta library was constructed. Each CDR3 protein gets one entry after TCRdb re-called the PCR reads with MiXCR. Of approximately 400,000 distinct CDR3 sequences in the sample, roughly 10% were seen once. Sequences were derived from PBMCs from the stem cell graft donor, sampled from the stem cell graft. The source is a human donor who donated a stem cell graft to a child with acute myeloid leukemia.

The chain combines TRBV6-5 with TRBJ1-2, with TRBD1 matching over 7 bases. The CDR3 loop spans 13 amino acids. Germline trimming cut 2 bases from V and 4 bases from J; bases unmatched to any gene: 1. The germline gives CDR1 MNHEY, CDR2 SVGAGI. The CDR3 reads CASSYEGAYGYTF. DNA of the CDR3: TGTGCCAGCAGTTACGAGGGGGCCTATGGCTACACCTTC.

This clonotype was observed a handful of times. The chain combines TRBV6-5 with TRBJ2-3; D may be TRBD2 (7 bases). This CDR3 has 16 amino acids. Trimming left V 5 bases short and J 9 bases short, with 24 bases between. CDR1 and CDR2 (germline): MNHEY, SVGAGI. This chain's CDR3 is CASSDFEGPWGGTQYF. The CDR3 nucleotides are TGTGCCAGCAGTGACTTCGAGGGGCCCTGGGGGGGCACGCAGTATTTT.

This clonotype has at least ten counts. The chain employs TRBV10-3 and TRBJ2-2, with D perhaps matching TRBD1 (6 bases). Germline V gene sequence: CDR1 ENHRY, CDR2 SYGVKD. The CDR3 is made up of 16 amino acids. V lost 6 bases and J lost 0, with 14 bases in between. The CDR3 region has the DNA TGTGCCATCAGCCGTTCCGGGACAACGAACACCGGGGAGCTGTTTTTT. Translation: CAISRSGTTNTGELFF.

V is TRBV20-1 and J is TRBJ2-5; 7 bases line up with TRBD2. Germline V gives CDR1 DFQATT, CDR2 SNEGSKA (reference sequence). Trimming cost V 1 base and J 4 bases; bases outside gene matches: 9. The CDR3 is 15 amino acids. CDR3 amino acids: CSARGQAGTIETQYF. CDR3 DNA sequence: TGCAGTGCTAGAGGACAAGCCGGGACTATAGAGACCCAGTACTTC.

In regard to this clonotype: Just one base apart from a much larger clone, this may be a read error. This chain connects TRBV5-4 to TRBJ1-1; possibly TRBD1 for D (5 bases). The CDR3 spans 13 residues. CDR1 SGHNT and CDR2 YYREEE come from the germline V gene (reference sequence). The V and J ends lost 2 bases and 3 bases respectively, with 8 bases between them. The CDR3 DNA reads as TGTGCCAGCAGCTTACAGGAGTACACTGAAGCTTTCTTT. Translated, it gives CASSLQEYTEAFF.

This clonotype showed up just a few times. Written as DNA, the CDR3 is TGTGCCAGCAGTGAACGTCGCGTCGAGCAGTACTTC. Amino acids: CASSERRVEQYF. The chain joins TRBV6-1 to TRBJ2-7; D is undetermined. From germline, CDR1 is MNHNS and CDR2 SASEGT. This CDR3 region has 12 residues. Trimming removed 2 bases at V and 6 bases at J, with 8 bases between.

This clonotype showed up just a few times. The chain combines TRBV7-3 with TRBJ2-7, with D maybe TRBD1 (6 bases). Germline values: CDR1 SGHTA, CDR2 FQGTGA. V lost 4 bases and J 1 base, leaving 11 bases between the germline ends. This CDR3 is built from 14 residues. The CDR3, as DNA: TGTGCCAGCAGCTCGGCAGGGGAGTCCTACGAGCAGTACTTC. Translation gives CASSSAGESYEQYF. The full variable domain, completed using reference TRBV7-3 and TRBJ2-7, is GAGVSQTPSNKVTEKGKYVELRCDPISGHTALYWYRQSLGQGPEFLIYFQGTGAADDSGLPNDRFFAVRPEGSVSTLKIQRTERGDSAVYLCASSSAGESYEQYFGPGTRLTVT.

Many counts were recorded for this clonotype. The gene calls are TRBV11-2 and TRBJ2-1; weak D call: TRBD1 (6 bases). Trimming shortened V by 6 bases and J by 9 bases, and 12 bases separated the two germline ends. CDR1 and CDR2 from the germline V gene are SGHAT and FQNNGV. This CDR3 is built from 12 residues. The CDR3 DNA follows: TGTGCCAGCAGATCAGGGGTTCCTGAGCAGTTCTTC. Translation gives CASRSGVPEQFF.

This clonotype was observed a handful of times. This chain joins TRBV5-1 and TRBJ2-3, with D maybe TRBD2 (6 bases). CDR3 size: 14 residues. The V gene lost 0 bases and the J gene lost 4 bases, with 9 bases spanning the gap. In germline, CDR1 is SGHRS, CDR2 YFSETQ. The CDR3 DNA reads TGCGCCAGCAGCTTGGTGGAGGGTCCAGATACGCAGTATTTT. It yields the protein CASSLVEGPDTQYF.

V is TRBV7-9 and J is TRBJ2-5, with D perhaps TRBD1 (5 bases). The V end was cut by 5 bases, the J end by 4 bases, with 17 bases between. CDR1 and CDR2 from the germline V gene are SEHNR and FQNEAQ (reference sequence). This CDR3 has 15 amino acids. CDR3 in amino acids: CASSPEGVRAETQYF. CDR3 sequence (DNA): TGTGCCAGCAGCCCAGAAGGGGTACGGGCAGAGACCCAGTACTTC.

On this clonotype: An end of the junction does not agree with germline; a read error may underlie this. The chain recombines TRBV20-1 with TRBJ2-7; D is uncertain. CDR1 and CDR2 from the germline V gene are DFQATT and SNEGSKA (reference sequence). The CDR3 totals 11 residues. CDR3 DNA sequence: TGCAGTGCTAGGCTGGTCTACGGGCAGTACTTC. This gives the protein CSARLVYGQYF.

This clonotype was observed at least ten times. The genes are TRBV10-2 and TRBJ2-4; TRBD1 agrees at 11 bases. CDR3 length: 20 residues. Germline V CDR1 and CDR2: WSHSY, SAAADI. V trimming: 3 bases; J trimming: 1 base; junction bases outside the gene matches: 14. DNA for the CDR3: TGCGCCAGCAGTGACAGTACCGGGACAGGGGGATTTGGGGCCAAAAACATTCAGTACTTC. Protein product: CASSDSTGTGGFGAKNIQYF.

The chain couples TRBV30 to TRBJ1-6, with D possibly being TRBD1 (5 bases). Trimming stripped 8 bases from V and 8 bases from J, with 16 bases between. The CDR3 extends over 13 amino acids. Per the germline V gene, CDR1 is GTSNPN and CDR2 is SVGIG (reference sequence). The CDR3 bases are TGTGCCCTGGTAACCCCGGGGGATTCACCCCTCCACTTT. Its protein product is CALVTPGDSPLHF.

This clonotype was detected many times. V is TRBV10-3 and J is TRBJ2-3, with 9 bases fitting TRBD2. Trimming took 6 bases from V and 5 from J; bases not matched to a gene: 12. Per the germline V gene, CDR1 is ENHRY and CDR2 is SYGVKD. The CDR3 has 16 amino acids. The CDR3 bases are TGTGCCATCAGAAGGGGAAGCGGGAGGATCGAAGATACGCAGTATTTT. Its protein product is CAIRRGSGRIEDTQYF.

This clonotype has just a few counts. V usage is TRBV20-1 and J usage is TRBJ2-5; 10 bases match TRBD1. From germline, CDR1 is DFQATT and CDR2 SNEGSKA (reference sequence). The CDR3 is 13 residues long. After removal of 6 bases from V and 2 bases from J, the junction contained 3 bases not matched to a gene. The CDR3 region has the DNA TGCAGTGCCTCGGACAGGGGGCAAGAGACCCAGTACTTC. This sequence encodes CSASDRGQETQYF.

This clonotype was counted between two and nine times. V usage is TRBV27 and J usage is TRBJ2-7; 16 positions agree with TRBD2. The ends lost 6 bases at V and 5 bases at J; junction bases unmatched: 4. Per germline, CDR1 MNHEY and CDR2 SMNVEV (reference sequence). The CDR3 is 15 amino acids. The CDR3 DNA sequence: TGTGCCAGCAGGTCGGGGACTAGCGGGAGGGACGAGCAGTACTTC. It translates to CASRSGTSGRDEQYF.

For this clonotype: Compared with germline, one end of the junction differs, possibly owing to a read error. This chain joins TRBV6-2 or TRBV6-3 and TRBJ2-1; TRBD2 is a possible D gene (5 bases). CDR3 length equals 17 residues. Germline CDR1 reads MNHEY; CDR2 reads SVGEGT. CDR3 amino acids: CASSDSLGLAWTNEQFF. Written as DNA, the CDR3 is TGTGCCAGCAGTGACTCCTTAGGGCTAGCCTGGACCAATGAGCAGTTCTTC.

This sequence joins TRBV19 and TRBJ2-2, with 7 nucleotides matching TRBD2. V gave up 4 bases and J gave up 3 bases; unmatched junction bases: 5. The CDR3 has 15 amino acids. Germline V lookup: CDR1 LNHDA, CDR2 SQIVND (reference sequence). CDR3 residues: CASSKTSEYTGELFF. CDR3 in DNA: TGTGCCAGTAGTAAAACTAGCGAGTACACCGGGGAGCTGTTTTTT.

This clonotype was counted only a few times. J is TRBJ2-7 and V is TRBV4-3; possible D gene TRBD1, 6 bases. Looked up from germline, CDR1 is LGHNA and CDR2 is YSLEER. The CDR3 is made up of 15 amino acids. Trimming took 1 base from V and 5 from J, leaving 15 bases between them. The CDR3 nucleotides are TGCGCCAGCAGCCAAGTAGGGGGTGTAAGCGACGAGCAGTACTTC. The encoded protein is CASSQVGGVSDEQYF.

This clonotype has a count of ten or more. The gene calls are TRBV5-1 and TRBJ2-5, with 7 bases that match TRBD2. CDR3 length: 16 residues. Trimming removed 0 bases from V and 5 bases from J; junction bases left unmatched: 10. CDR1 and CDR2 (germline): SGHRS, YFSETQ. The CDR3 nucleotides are TGCGCCAGCAGCTTGGGAGGCCGACTAGCTTACGAGACCCAGTACTTC. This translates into CASSLGGRLAYETQYF. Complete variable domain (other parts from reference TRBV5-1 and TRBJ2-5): KAGVTQTPRYLIKTRGQQVTLSCSPISGHRSVSWYQQTPGQGLQFLFEYFSETQRNKGNFPGRFSGRQFSNSRSEMNVSTLELGDSALYLCASSLGGRLAYETQYFGPGTRLLVL.

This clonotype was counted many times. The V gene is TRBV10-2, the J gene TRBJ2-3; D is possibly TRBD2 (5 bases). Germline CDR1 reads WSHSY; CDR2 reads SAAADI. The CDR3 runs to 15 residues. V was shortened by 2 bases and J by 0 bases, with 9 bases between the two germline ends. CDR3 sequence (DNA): TGCGCCAGCAGTGAGCAGCGGAGAAGCACAGATACGCAGTATTTT. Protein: CASSEQRRSTDTQYF.

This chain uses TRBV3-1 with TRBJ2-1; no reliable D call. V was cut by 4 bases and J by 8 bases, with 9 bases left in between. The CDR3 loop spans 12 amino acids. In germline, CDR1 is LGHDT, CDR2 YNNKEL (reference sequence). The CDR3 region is CASSLMGYEQFF. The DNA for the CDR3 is TGTGCCAGCAGCCTTATGGGGTATGAGCAGTTCTTC.